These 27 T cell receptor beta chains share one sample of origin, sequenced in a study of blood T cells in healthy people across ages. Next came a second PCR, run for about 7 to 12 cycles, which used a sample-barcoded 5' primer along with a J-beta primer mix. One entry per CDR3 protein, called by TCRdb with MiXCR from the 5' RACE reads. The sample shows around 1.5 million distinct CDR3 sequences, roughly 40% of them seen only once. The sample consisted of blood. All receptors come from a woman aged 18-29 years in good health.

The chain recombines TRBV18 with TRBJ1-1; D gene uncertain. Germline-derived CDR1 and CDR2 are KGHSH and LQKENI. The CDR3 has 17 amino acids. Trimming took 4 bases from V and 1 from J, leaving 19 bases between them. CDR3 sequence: CASSLDGAGPGNTEAFF. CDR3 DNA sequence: TGTGCCAGCTCACTCGACGGAGCCGGCCCGGGGAACACTGAAGCTTTCTTT.

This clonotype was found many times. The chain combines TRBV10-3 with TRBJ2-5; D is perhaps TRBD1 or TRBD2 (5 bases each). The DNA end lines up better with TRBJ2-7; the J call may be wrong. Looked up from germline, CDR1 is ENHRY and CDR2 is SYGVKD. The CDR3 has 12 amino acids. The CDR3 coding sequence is TGTGCCATCAGTGAGTCTGGGGGCGAGCAGTACTTC. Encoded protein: CAISESGGEQYF.

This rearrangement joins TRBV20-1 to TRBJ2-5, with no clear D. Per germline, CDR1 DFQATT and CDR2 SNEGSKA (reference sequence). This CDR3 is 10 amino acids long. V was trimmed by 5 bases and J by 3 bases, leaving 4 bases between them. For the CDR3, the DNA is TGCAGTGCTTGGAAAGAGACCCAGTACTTC. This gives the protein CSAWKETQYF.

CDR3 nucleotides: TGTGCCAGCACCCGGTTACCCCAAGAGACCCAGTACTTC. It codes for CASTRLPQETQYF. The chain joins TRBV7-3 to TRBJ2-5; no clear D. CDR1 SGHTA and CDR2 FQGTGA come from the germline V gene. The CDR3 is 13 amino acids. The V gene lost 7 bases and the J gene lost 1 base, with 10 bases spanning the gap.

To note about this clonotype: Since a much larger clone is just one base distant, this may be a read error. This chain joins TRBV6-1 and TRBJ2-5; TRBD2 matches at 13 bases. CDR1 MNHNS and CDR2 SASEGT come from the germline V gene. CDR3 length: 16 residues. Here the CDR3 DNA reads TGTGTCAGCAGTGTAGGGACTAGCGGGGCCCAAGAGACCCAGTACTTC. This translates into CVSSVGTSGAQETQYF.

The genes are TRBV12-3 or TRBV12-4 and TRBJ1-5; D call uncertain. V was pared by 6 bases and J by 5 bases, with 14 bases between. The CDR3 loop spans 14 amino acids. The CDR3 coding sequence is TGTGCCAGCAGCCGCGTCGGACCGTATCAGCCCCAGCATTTT. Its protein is CASSRVGPYQPQHF.

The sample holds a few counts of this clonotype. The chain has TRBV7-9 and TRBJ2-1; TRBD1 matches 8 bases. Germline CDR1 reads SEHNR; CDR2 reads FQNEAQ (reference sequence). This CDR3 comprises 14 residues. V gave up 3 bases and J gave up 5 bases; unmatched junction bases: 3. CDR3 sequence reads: CASSFQGAHNEQFF. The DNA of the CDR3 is TGTGCCAGCAGCTTCCAGGGGGCGCACAATGAGCAGTTCTTC.

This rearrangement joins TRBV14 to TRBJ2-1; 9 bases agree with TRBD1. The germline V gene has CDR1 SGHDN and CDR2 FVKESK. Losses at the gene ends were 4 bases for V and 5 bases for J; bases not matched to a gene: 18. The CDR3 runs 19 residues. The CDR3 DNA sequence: TGTGCCAGCAGCCGCTACAGGACAGGGGAAAATATTGGGGACAATGAGCAGTTCTTC. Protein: CASSRYRTGENIGDNEQFF.

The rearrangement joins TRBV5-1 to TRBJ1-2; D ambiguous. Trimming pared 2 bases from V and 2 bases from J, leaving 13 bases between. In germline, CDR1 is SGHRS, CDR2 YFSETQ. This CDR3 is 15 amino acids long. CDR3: CASSLSGSRNYGYTF. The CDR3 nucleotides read TGCGCCAGCAGCTTAAGTGGTAGCAGGAACTATGGCTACACCTTC.

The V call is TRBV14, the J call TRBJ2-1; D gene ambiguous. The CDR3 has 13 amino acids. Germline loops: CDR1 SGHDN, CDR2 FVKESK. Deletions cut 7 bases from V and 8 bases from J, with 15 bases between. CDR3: CASMSGLDYEQFF. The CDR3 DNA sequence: TGTGCCAGCATGTCCGGGCTCGACTATGAGCAGTTCTTC.

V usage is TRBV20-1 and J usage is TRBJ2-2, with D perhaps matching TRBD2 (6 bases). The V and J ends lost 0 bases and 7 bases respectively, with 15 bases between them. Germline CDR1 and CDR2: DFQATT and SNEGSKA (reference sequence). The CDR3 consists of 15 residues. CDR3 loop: CSAREEGGSSGELFF. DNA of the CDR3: TGCAGTGCTAGAGAGGAGGGCGGGTCGAGCGGGGAGCTGTTTTTT.

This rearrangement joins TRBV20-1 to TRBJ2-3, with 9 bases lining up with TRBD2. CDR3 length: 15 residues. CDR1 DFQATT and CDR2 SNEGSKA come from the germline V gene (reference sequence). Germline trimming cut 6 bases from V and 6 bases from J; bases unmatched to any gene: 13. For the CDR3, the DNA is TGCAGTGCCCCAGGGCTAGCGGGACTCGGTGATACGCAGTATTTT. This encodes CSAPGLAGLGDTQYF.

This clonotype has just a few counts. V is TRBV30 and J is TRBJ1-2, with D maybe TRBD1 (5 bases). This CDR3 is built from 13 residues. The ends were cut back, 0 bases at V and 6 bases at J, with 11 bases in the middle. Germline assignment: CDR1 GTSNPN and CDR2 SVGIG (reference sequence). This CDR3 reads CAWSVKGADGYTF. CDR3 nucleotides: TGTGCCTGGAGTGTAAAAGGGGCGGATGGCTACACCTTC.

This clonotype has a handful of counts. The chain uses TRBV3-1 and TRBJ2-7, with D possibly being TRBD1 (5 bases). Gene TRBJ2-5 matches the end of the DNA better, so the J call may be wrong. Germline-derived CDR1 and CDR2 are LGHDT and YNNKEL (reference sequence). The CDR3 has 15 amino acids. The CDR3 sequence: CASSQEQGYGETQYF. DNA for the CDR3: TGTGCCAGCAGCCAAGAGCAGGGATACGGGGAGACCCAGTACTTC.

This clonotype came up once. DNA of the CDR3: TGTGCCAGCAGCCATCACCGCGGGGGAGTCTGGAATGAGCAGTTCTTC. The encoded protein is CASSHHRGGVWNEQFF. This rearrangement joins TRBV3-1 to TRBJ2-1; 7 bases fit TRBD2. The junction had 12 bases not matched to a gene; V was cut back by 3 bases and J by 7 bases. Germline V gene data show CDR1 as LGHDT and CDR2 as YNNKEL (reference sequence). This CDR3 is built from 16 residues.

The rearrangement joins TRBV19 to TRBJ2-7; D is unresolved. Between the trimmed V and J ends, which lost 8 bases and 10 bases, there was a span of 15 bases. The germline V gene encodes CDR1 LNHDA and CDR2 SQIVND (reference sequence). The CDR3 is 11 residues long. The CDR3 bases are TGTGCCAGTGCGACTGCTGGGCAACAGTACTTC. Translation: CASATAGQQYF.

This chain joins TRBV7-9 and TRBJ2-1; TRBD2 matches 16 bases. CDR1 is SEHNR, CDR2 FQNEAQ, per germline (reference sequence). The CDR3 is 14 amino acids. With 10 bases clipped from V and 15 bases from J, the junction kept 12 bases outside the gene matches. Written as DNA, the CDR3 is TGTGCCACGACTGGGACTAGCGGGGGGGCCTTACCGTTCTTC. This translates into CATTGTSGGALPFF.

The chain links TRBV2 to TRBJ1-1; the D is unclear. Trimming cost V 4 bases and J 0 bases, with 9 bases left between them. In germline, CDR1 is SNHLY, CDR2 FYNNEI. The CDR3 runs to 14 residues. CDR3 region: CASSVAQMNTEAFF. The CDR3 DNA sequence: TGTGCCAGCAGTGTTGCACAGATGAACACTGAAGCTTTCTTT. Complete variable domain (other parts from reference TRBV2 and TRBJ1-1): EPEVTQTPSHQVTQMGQEVILRCVPISNHLYFYWYRQILGQKVEFLVSFYNNEISEKSEIFDDQFSVERPDGSNFTLKIRSTKLEDSAMYFCASSVAQMNTEAFFGQGTRLTVV.

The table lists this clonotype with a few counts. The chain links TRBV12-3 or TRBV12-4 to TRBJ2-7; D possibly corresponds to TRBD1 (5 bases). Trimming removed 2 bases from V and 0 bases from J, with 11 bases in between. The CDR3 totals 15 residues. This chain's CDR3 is CASSLRGAGSYEQYF. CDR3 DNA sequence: TGTGCCAGCAGTTTAAGGGGTGCCGGCTCCTACGAGCAGTACTTC.

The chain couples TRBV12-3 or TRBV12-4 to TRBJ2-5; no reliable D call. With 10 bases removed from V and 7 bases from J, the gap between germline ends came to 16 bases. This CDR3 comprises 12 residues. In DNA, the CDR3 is TGTGCCACTACGAACAATTTGGGGACCCAGTACTTC. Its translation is CATTNNLGTQYF.

CDR3: CSARAALAGGRGEQFF. CDR3 in DNA: TGCAGTGCTAGAGCAGCACTAGCGGGAGGTCGAGGCGAGCAGTTCTTC. The J gene is TRBJ2-1, the V gene TRBV20-1; 12 bases map to TRBD2. Trimming at V came to 1 base and at J to 10 bases, leaving 11 bases not matched to a gene. Germline V gene lookup returns CDR1 DFQATT and CDR2 SNEGSKA (reference sequence). The CDR3 covers 16 residues.

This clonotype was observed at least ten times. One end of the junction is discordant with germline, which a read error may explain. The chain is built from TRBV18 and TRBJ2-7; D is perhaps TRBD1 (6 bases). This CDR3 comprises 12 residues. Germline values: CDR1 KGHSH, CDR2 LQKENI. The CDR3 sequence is CASSPQGDEQYF. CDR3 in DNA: TGCGCCAGCAGCCCACAGGGCGACGAGCAGTACTTC.

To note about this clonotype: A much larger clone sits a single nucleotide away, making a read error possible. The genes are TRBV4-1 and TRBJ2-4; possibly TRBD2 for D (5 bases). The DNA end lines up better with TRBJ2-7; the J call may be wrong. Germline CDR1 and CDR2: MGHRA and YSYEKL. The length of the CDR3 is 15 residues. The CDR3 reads CTSSQIAKEVHEQYF. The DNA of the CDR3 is TGCACCAGCAGCCAGATAGCGAAGGAGGTCCACGAGCAGTACTTC.

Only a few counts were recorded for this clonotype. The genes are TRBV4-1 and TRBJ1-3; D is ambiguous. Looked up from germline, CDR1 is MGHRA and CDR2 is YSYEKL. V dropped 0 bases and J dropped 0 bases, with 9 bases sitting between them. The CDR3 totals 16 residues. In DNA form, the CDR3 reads TGCGCCAGCAGCCAAGATCGAAAGGTCTCTGGAAACACCATATATTTT. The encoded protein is CASSQDRKVSGNTIYF.

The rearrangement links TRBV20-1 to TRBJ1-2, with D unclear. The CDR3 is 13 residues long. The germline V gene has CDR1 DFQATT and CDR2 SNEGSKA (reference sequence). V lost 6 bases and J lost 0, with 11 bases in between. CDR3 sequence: CSAEVGPNYGYTF. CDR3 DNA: TGCAGTGCAGAAGTGGGCCCTAACTATGGCTACACCTTC.

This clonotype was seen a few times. In nucleotides, the CDR3 is TGTGCCAGCAGTTTGTACCGGGACAGCCAAGAGACCCAGTACTTC. This translates into CASSLYRDSQETQYF. The chain links TRBV28 to TRBJ2-5; 7 bases align to TRBD1. The J segment lost 1 base and the V segment lost 3 bases, leaving 5 bases of the junction unmatched. Germline CDR1 MDHEN, CDR2 SYDVKM. The CDR3 sequence is 15 residues long.

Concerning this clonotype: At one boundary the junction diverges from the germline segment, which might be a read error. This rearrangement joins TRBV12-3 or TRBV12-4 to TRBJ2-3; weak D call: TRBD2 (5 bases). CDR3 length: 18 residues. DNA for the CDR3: TGTGCCGGCAGCCCCTCTTCCGGGAAAGGGAACGAAGCAGATACGCAGTATTTT. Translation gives CAGSPSSGKGNEADTQYF.